These T cell receptor beta chains were read from a single sample in a study of T cell repertoires in cytomegalovirus infection. One entry per CDR3 protein, called by TCRdb with MiXCR from the reads. The sample holds over 300,000 distinct CDR3 sequences, 9% to 9.5% seen once. The source material was PBMCs. Every receptor here comes from a human donor in good health (CMV status not recorded). Some clones in this sample may be carry-over from other donors' samples. CDR3s include the opening cysteine and the closing phenylalanine or tryptophan. Each record gives: V gene, clone size, D gene, J gene, CDR3 protein, CDR3 DNA. The D gene is left open where the match is weak. Part of the rows lack a size; the others show once, few, many or a class for expanded clones.

>TRBV3-1|.|.|TRBJ1-5
CASSLGHPSNQPQHF
TGTGCCAGCAGCCTAGGACACCCGAGCAATCAGCCCCAGCATTTT
>TRBV7-2|many|.|TRBJ2-3
CASRSGPSGTDTQYF
TGTGCCAGCAGAAGCGGACCTTCTGGCACAGATACGCAGTATTTT
>TRBV28|many|.|TRBJ2-1
CASSFRGNEQFF
TGTGCCAGCAGTTTTAGGGGGAATGAGCAGTTCTTC
>TRBV11-3|few|.|TRBJ2-3
CASSLAAGQSPDTQYF
TGTGCCAGCAGCTTAGCGGCCGGACAGTCCCCAGATACGCAGTATTTT
>TRBV24-1|.|TRBD1|TRBJ2-1
CATSDLRGLQFF
TGTGCCACCAGTGATTTGAGGGGGCTGCAGTTCTTC
>TRBV7-2|many|TRBD1|TRBJ1-6
CASRSFYRGPNSPLHF
TGTGCCAGCAGGTCGTTCTACAGGGGGCCTAATTCACCCCTCCACTTT
>TRBV28|few|.|TRBJ2-1
CASSLSLGEQFF
TGTGCCAGCAGTTTAAGTCTTGGTGAGCAGTTCTTC
>TRBV7-6|.|.|TRBJ2-7
CASSLAPRGTYEQYF
TGTGCCAGCAGCTTAGCGCCCAGGGGTACCTACGAGCAGTACTTC
>TRBV6-8|.|.|TRBJ2-1
CASSYVGTGKEQFF
TGTGCCAGCAGTTACGTGGGAACGGGAAAAGAGCAGTTCTTC
>TRBV27|.|.|TRBJ2-1
CASSSPPRRHNEQFF
TGTGCCAGCAGTTCCCCGCCCCGGCGGCACAATGAGCAGTTCTTC
>TRBV28|few|TRBD2|TRBJ2-4
CASRPTPLAGILQYF
TGTGCCAGCAGGCCTACCCCCCTAGCGGGTATCCTTCAGTACTTC
>TRBV11-3|many|TRBD2|TRBJ2-1
CASSLDAGGFYNEQFF
TGTGCCAGCAGCTTAGACGCGGGAGGATTCTACAATGAGCAGTTCTTC
>TRBV7-2|many|TRBD1|TRBJ2-2
CASRTGSVNTGELFF
TGTGCCAGCAGGACAGGGTCGGTAAACACCGGGGAGCTGTTTTTT
>TRBV7-2|many|.|TRBJ2-7
CASSLGNLVEQYF
TGTGCCAGCAGCTTGGGGAATTTGGTTGAGCAGTACTTC
>TRBV18|.|.|TRBJ1-4
CASSQGRPALNEKLFF
TGTGCCAGCTCACAGGGACGTCCAGCACTAAATGAAAAACTGTTTTTT
>TRBV6-2/TRBV6-3|few|.|TRBJ1-6
CASSWGNSPLHF
TGTGCCAGCAGTTGGGGGAATTCACCCCTCCACTTT
>TRBV7-6|few|.|TRBJ2-2
CASSLEGPGELFF
TGTGCCAGCAGCTTAGAAGGCCCTGGGGAGCTGTTTTTT
>TRBV15|few|.|TRBJ2-2
CATSRDLQTNTGELFF
TGTGCCACCAGCAGAGATTTACAGACGAACACCGGGGAGCTGTTTTTT
>TRBV7-9|few|TRBD2|TRBJ2-7
CASNFLSGLAYEQYF
TGTGCCAGCAACTTCCTATCGGGACTAGCTTACGAGCAGTACTTC
>TRBV7-6|many|.|TRBJ1-1
CASSLDFTGPPAEAFF
TGTGCCAGCAGCTTAGATTTCACAGGCCCGCCCGCTGAAGCTTTCTTT
>TRBV7-3|many|.|TRBJ2-1
CASSPKGGGPSSYNEQFF
TGTGCCAGCAGTCCAAAGGGGGGCGGACCTAGCTCCTACAATGAGCAGTTCTTC
>TRBV12-3/TRBV12-4|many|TRBD1|TRBJ2-1
CASSPRGTEDNEQFF
TGTGCCAGCAGTCCCAGGGGGACAGAGGACAATGAGCAGTTCTTC
>TRBV7-2|few|.|TRBJ1-2
CASSLAYGDHGYTF
TGTGCCAGCAGCTTAGCATACGGGGATCATGGCTACACCTTC
>TRBV3-1|.|.|TRBJ2-5
CASSRNTGEGRETQYF
TGTGCCAGCAGCCGTAATACAGGGGAGGGAAGAGAGACCCAGTACTTC
>TRBV24-1|.|.|TRBJ1-5
CATSDQDSNQPQHF
TGTGCCACCAGTGACCAGGATAGCAATCAGCCCCAGCATTTT
>TRBV20-1|.|.|TRBJ1-4
CSAWTLEGEKLFF
TGCAGTGCGTGGACCCTAGAGGGGGAAAAACTGTTTTTT
>TRBV7-2|many|.|TRBJ2-5
CASSLGGLNRVGQYF
TGTGCCAGCAGCTTAGGCGGTCTCAACCGAGTGGGTCAGTACTTC
>TRBV7-2|many|TRBD1|TRBJ2-3
CASSKQGWDTQYF
TGTGCCAGCAGCAAACAGGGGTGGGATACGCAGTATTTT
>TRBV28|few|.|TRBJ2-3
CASRYSDTQYF
TGTGCCAGCAGATATTCAGATACGCAGTATTTT
>TRBV28|.|.|TRBJ1-4
CASSGGGGTNEKLLF
TGTGCCAGCAGTGGGGGGGGGGGAACTAATGAAAAACTGCTTTTT
>TRBV7-9|many|.|TRBJ1-1
CASSPLGRVNTEAFF
TGTGCCAGCAGCCCACTGGGCAGGGTGAACACTGAAGCTTTCTTT
>TRBV4-1|many|TRBD1|TRBJ1-2
CASSHHRGNYGYTF
TGCGCCAGCAGCCACCACAGGGGGAACTATGGCTACACCTTC
>TRBV7-9|.|.|TRBJ2-3
CASRSNPGGTDTQYF
TGTGCCAGCAGGTCCAATCCCGGGGGCACAGATACGCAGTATTTT
>TRBV7-2|few|TRBD2|TRBJ2-3
CASSRRRGGGGTDTQYF
TGTGCCAGCAGCCGCCGTAGGGGCGGGGGGGGGACAGATACGCAGTATTTT
>TRBV20-1|.|.|TRBJ1-3
CSAREAGNTIYF
TGCAGTGCTAGAGAGGCCGGAAACACCATATATTTT
>TRBV29-1|many|TRBD1|TRBJ1-5
CSVGGQAHQPQHF
TGCAGCGTGGGAGGACAGGCGCATCAGCCCCAGCATTTT
>TRBV20-1|.|.|TRBJ2-1
CSAPTWQIPNEQFF
TGCAGTGCCCCTACCTGGCAGATCCCCAATGAGCAGTTCTTC
>TRBV20-1|once|TRBD1|TRBJ2-1
CSGRQGANEQFF
TGCAGTGGCCGACAGGGGGCAAATGAGCAGTTCTTC
>TRBV7-7|many|TRBD1|TRBJ2-7
CASSFGQDYEQYF
TGTGCCAGCAGCTTCGGACAGGATTACGAGCAGTACTTC
>TRBV3-1|.|TRBD2|TRBJ2-7
CASTQRGTSYEQYF
TGTGCCAGCACCCAGCGGGGGACCTCCTACGAGCAGTACTTC
>TRBV4-1|many|TRBD1|TRBJ2-7
CASSQVGQGSSYEQYF
TGCGCCAGCAGCCAAGTGGGACAGGGGAGCTCCTACGAGCAGTACTTC
>TRBV6-1|.|TRBD1|TRBJ2-3
CAQGARDTQYF
TGTGCCCAGGGGGCGAGAGATACGCAGTATTTT
>TRBV6-5|.|TRBD1|TRBJ2-7
CASSYSPPGQGIYEQYF
TGTGCCAGCAGTTACTCCCCCCCGGGACAGGGAATCTACGAGCAGTACTTC
>TRBV4-3|few|.|TRBJ1-3
CASSQEDGNTIYF
TGCGCCAGCAGCCAAGAGGATGGAAACACCATATATTTT
>TRBV7-3|.|TRBD2|TRBJ2-1
CASSLNLAGDQNEQFF
TGTGCCAGCAGCTTAAATCTAGCGGGGGACCAAAATGAGCAGTTCTTC
>TRBV12-3/TRBV12-4|many|.|TRBJ1-2
CASSLVVSPYGYTF
TGTGCCAGCAGTTTAGTGGTCAGCCCCTATGGCTACACCTTC